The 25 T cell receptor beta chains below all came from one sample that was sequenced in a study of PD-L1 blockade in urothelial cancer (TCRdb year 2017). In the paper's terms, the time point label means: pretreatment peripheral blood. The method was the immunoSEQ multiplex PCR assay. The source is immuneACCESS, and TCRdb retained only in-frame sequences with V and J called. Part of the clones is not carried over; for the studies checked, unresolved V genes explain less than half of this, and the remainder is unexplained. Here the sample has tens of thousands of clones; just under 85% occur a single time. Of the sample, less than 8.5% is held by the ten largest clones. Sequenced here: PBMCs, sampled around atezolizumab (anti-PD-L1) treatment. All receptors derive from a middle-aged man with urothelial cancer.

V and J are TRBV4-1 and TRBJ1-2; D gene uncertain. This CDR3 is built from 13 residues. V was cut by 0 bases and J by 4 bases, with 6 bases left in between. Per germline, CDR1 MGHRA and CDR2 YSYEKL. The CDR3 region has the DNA TGCGCCAGCAGCCAAGATCGGTTCTATGGCTACACCTTC. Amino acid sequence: CASSQDRFYGYTF.

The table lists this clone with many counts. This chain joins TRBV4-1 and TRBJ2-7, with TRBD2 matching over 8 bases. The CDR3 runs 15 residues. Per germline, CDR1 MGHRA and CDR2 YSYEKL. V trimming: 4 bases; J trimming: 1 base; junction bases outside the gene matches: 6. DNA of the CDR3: TGCGCCAGCAGCCGGGCTAGCGGGCCTTCCTACGAGCAGTACTTC. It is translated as CASSRASGPSYEQYF.

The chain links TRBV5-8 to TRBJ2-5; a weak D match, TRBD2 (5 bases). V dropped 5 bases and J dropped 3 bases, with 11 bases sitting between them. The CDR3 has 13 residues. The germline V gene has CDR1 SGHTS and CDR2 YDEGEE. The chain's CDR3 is CASSKDWKETQYF. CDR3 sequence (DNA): TGTGCCAGCAGTAAGGACTGGAAAGAGACCCAGTACTTC.

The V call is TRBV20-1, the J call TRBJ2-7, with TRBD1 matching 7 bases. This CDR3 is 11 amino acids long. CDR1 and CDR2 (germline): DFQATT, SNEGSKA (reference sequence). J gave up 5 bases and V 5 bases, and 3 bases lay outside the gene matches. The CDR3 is CSAHRGHEQYF. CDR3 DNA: TGCAGTGCTCACAGGGGCCACGAGCAGTACTTC.

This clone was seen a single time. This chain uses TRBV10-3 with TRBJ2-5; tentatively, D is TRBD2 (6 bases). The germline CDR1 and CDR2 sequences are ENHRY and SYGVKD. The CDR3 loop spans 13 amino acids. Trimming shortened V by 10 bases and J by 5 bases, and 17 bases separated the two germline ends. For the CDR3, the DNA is TGTGCCACCGAACCTGGGACTGGGGAGACCCAGTACTTC. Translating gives CATEPGTGETQYF.

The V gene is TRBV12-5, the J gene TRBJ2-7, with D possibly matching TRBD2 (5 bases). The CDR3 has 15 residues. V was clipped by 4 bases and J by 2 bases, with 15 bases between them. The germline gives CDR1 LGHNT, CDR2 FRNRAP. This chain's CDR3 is CASGSLGLPAYEQYF. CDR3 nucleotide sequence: TGTGCTAGTGGTTCCTTAGGACTCCCTGCCTACGAGCAGTACTTC.

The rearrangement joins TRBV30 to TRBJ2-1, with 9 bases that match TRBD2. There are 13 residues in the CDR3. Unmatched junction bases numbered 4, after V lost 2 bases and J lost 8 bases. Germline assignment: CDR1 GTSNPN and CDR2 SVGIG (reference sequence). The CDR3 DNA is TGTGCCTGGAGTCGTAGCGGGAGTGATGAGCAGTTCTTC. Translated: CAWSRSGSDEQFF.

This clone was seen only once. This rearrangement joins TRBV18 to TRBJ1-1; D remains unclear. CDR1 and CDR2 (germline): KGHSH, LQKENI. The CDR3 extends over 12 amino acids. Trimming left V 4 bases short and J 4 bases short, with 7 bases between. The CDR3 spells CASSLFPTEAFF. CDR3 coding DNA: TGTGCCAGCTCACTCTTTCCCACTGAAGCTTTCTTT.

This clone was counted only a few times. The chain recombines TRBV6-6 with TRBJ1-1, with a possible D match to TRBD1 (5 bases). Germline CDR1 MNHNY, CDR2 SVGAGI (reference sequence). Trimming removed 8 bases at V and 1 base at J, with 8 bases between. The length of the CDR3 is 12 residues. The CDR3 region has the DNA TGTGCCAGCCAGGGCAGGAACACTGAAGCTTTCTTT. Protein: CASQGRNTEAFF.

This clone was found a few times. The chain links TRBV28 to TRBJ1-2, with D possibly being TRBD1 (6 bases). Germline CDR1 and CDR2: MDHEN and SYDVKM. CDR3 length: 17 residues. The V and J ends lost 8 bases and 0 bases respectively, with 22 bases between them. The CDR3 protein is CASDAPQTGKANYGYTF. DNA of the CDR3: TGTGCCAGCGACGCCCCCCAGACAGGAAAAGCTAACTATGGCTACACCTTC.

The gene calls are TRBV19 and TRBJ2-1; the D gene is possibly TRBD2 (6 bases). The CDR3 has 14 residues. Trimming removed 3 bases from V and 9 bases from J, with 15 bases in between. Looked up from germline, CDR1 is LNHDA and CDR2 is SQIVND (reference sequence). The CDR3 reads CASSISRDSREQFF. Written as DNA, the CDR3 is TGTGCCAGTAGTATTTCCCGGGACTCTCGTGAGCAGTTCTTC.

The CDR3 DNA reads as TGTGCCAGCAGCGTCCCTCGACAGGGCGCTGAAGCTTTCTTT. Encoded protein: CASSVPRQGAEAFF. The chain has TRBV9 and TRBJ1-1; 7 bases fit TRBD1. Trimming at V came to 2 bases and at J to 6 bases, leaving 7 bases not matched to a gene. The germline V gene encodes CDR1 SGDLS and CDR2 YYNGEE. This CDR3 has 14 amino acids.

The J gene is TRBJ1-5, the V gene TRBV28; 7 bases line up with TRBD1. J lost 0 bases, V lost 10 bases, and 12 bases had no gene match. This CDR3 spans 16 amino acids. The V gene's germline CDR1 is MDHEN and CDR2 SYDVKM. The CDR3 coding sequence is TGTGCCACCGACGGGACAGTGGATTATAGCAATCAGCCCCAGCATTTT. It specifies CATDGTVDYSNQPQHF.

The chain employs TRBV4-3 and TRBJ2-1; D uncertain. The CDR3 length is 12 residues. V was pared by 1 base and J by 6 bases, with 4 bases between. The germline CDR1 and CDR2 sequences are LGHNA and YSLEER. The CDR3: CASSQGVNEQFF. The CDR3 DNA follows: TGCGCCAGCAGCCAAGGCGTCAATGAGCAGTTCTTC.

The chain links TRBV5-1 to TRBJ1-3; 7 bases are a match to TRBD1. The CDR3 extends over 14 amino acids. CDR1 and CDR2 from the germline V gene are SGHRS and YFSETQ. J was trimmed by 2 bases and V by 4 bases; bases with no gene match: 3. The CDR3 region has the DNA TGCGCCAGCAGCACCGGGACAGCTGGAAACACCATATATTTT. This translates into CASSTGTAGNTIYF.

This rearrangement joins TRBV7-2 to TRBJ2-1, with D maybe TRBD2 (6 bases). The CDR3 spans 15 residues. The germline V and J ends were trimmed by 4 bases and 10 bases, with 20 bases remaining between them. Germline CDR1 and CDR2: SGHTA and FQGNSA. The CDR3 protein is CASSSSRSLAGEQFF. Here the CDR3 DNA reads TGTGCCAGCAGCTCCTCTCGGTCCCTCGCGGGAGAGCAGTTCTTC.

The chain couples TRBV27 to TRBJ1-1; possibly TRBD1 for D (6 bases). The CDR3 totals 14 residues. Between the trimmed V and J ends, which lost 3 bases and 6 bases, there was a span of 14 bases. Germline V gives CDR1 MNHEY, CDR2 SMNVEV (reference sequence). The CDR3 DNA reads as TGTGCCAGCAGTTTGGCGAGGGGGAGCGCTGAAGCTTTCTTT. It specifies CASSLARGSAEAFF.

The CDR3 loop is CASSQDRTGELFF. The DNA for the CDR3 is TGTGCCAGCAGCCAAGATAGAACCGGGGAGCTGTTTTTT. The chain employs TRBV14 and TRBJ2-2; the D is unclear. Trimming stripped 0 bases from V and 5 bases from J, with 4 bases between. Per the germline V gene, CDR1 is SGHDN and CDR2 is FVKESK. The CDR3 has 13 amino acids.

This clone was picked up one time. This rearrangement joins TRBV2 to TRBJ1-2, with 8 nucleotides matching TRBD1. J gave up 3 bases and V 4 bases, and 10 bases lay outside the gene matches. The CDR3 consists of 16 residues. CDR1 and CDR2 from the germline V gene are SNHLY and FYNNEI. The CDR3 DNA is TGTGCCAGCAGTGCCCAGCGGAGACAGGGGCACTATGGCTACACCTTC. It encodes CASSAQRRQGHYGYTF.

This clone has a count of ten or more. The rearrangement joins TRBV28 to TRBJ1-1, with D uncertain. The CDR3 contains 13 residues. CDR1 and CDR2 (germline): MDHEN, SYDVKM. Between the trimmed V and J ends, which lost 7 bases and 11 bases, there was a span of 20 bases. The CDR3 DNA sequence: TGTGCCAGCACCCTCGGGAATTGGGGAGAGGCTTTCTTT. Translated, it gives CASTLGNWGEAFF.

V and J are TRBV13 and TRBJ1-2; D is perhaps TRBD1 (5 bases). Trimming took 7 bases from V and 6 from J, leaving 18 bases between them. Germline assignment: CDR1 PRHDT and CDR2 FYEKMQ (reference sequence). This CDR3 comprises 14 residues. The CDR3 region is CASTQTGGAHGYTF. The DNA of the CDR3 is TGTGCCAGCACCCAGACGGGGGGAGCCCATGGCTACACCTTC.

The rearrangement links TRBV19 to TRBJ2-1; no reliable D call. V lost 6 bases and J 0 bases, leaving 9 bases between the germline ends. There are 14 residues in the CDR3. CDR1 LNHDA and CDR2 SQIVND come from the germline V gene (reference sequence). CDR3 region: CASRGASSYNEQFF. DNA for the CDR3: TGTGCCAGTAGAGGTGCTAGCTCCTACAATGAGCAGTTCTTC.

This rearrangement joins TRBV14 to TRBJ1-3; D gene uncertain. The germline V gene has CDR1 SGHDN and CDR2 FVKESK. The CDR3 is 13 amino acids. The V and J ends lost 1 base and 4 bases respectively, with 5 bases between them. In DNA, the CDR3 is TGTGCCAGCAGCCAAGCGGGAGGAAACACCATATATTTT. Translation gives CASSQAGGNTIYF.

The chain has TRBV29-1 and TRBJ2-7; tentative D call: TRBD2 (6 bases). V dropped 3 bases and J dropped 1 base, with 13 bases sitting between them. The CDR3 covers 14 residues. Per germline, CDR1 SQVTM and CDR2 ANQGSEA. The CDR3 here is CSVEGGASSYEQYF. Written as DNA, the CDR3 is TGCAGCGTTGAGGGAGGAGCGAGTTCCTACGAGCAGTACTTC.

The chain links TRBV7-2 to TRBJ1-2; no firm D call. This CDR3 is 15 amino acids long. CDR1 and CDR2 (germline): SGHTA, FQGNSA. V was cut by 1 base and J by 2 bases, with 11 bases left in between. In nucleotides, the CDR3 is TGTGCCAGCAGCTTAGAGTACAGACCCAACTATGGCTACACCTTC. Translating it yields CASSLEYRPNYGYTF.